This T cell receptor (beta chain) was found in a study of control samples from healthy donors and cancer patients (dated by TCRdb to the early 2020s). Library creation used the immunoSEQ multiplex PCR assay. Held by TCRdb, this immuneACCESS table contains in-frame sequences only and omits some clones. Under half of the omission traces to an unresolved V gene where checked; the cause of the rest is unknown. This sample gives under 200,000 clones in total; approximately 94% of them show up just once. The ten largest make up around 9.3% of the sample. The CDR3 measures 15 amino acids from cysteine to phenylalanine. The DNA shown is the 45-base CDR3, in frame from base 1. V is trimmed back by 0 bases and J by 10 bases, and the junction contains 2 bases that no gene match accounts for. CDR1 and CDR2, looked up from the germline V gene, are MNHEY and SVGAGI. As for this clone: Its antigen is currently not known. No much larger clonotype is one base removed from it; base qualities were not supplied.

The sequenced sample consisted of blood. The V and J segments used are TRBV6-5 and TRBJ2-1, with 14 bases in between that match TRBD2. This clonotype was sampled from a woman aged 40 to 50 in good health. The sequenced DNA is TGTGCCAGCAGTTACTCGACTAGCGGGGGGGCAGAGCAGTTCTTC. Translation gives CASSYSTSGGAEQFF.